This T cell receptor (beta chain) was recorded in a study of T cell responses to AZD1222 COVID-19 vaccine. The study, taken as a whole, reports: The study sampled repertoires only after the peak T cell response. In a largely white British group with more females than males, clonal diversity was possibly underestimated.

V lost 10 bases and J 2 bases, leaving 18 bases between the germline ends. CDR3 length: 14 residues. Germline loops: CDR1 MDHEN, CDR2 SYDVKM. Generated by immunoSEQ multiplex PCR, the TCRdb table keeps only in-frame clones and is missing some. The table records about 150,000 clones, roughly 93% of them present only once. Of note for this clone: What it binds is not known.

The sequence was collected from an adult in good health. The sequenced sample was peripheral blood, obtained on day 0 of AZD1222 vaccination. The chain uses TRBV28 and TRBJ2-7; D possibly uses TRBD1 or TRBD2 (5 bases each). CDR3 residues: CATSSGQNAYEQYF. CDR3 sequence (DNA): TGTGCCACGAGTTCGGGGCAGAACGCCTACGAGCAGTACTTC.